Listed below are T cell receptor beta chains from one sample, sequenced in a study of T cells in localized non-small cell lung cancer. Data came from immunoSEQ multiplex PCR; TCRdb stores just in-frame clones and leaves some out. The table has tens of thousands of clones, around 84% seen once. Here the sequenced sample was peripheral blood, taken before any cancer treatment. These receptor sequences come from a female donor of 60 years or more with stage I lung adenocarcinoma. The CDR3 runs from the conserved cysteine through the conserved F or W. A D gene is named only where the DNA matches it firmly. The size field is filled for only some rows; it gives once, few, many or a size class.

D gene | clone size | J gene | V gene | CDR3 protein | CDR3 DNA
. | few | TRBJ2-2 | TRBV6-6 | CASSYGAGTGELFF | TGTGCCAGCAGTTACGGGGCAGGAACCGGGGAGCTGTTTTTT
. | . | TRBJ1-1 | TRBV7-8 | CASSSQSPEAFF | TGTGCCAGCAGTTCACAGTCACCCGAAGCTTTCTTT
. | . | TRBJ1-3 | TRBV19 | CASSMDRIGNTIYF | TGTGCCAGTAGTATGGACAGAATTGGAAACACCATATATTTT
. | . | TRBJ1-1 | TRBV7-2 | CASSLYTEAFF | TGTGCCAGCAGCTTGTACACTGAAGCTTTCTTT
TRBD1 | few | TRBJ2-7 | TRBV5-1 | CASSLSIGGTGGFNEQYF | TGCGCCAGCAGCTTGAGTATTGGAGGGACAGGGGGCTTCAACGAGCAGTACTTC
TRBD1 | . | TRBJ2-7 | TRBV6-6 | CASSYTGTGYPEQYF | TGTGCCAGCAGTTATACCGGGACAGGGTATCCCGAGCAGTACTTC
. | . | TRBJ1-2 | TRBV7-2 | CASSLLLGYTF | TGTGCCAGCAGCTTATTACTTGGCTACACCTTC
. | once | TRBJ1-5 | TRBV4-3 | CASSQDYPPDNQPQHF | TGCGCCAGCAGCCAAGATTATCCCCCGGATAATCAGCCCCAGCATTTT
TRBD2 | few | TRBJ2-1 | TRBV7-9 | CASSLGLAGPPGIYNEQFF | TGTGCCAGCAGCTTGGGACTAGCGGGCCCCCCGGGAATCTACAATGAGCAGTTCTTC
. | . | TRBJ1-5 | TRBV28 | CASSSQGRADQPQHF | TGTGCCAGCAGTTCCCAAGGCAGGGCTGATCAGCCCCAGCATTTT
. | . | TRBJ1-4 | TRBV7-3 | CASSRAPGEKLFF | TGTGCCAGCAGCCGGGCCCCGGGGGAAAAACTGTTTTTT
TRBD2 | few | TRBJ2-3 | TRBV5-1 | CASSLTPGGRISDTQYF | TGCGCCAGCAGCTTGACTCCGGGCGGGAGAATTTCAGATACGCAGTATTTT
. | . | TRBJ2-1 | TRBV6-5 | CASSHLRDEQFF | TGTGCCAGCAGTCACCTTCGGGATGAGCAGTTCTTC
. | . | TRBJ2-2 | TRBV7-2 | CASSLGFTARTGELFF | TGTGCCAGCAGCTTAGGCTTTACAGCGAGAACCGGGGAGCTGTTTTTT
. | . | TRBJ2-2 | TRBV9 | CASSGDIVNTGELFF | TGTGCCAGCAGCGGCGATATAGTGAACACCGGGGAGCTGTTTTTT
TRBD1 | . | TRBJ2-3 | TRBV7-8 | CASSVTGTGQGDTQYF | TGTGCCAGCAGCGTTACCGGGACAGGACAGGGGGATACGCAGTATTTT
TRBD2 | . | TRBJ2-1 | TRBV11-3 | CASSRGGLAVYNEQFF | TGTGCCAGCAGCAGAGGGGGACTAGCGGTCTACAATGAGCAGTTCTTC
. | . | TRBJ2-1 | TRBV5-6 | CASSLSLASYNEQFF | TGTGCCAGCAGCTTGAGTCTGGCTAGCTACAATGAGCAGTTCTTC
TRBD1 | . | TRBJ1-3 | TRBV4-1 | CASSLNDRGTGNTIYF | TGCGCCAGCAGCCTGAACGACAGGGGGACTGGAAACACCATATATTTT
TRBD1 | . | TRBJ1-1 | TRBV10-3 | CATAKSDRVATEAFF | TGTGCCACTGCGAAATCGGACAGGGTGGCCACTGAAGCTTTCTTT
TRBD2 | . | TRBJ2-3 | TRBV30 | CAWKRQGLGSDTQYF | TGTGCCTGGAAAAGGCAGGGACTAGGTTCGGATACGCAGTATTTT
. | . | TRBJ2-7 | TRBV6-1 | CASKSGALWSYEQYF | TGTGCCAGCAAGTCGGGCGCCCTATGGTCCTACGAGCAGTACTTC
. | . | TRBJ2-5 | TRBV15 | CATSRGPKETQYF | TGTGCCACCAGCCGGGGGCCGAAAGAGACCCAGTACTTC
. | once | TRBJ2-5 | TRBV6-5 | CATSAGQQETQYF | TGTGCCACCTCTGCCGGACAGCAAGAGACCCAGTACTTC
. | . | TRBJ2-5 | TRBV21-1 | CASSKRAQETQYF | TGTGCCAGCAGCAAACGGGCCCAAGAGACCCAGTACTTC
. | . | TRBJ2-2 | TRBV29-1 | CSAHYTNTGELFF | TGCAGCGCTCACTATACGAACACCGGGGAGCTGTTTTTT
. | . | TRBJ1-2 | TRBV19 | CASSPLGSAYGYTF | TGTGCCAGTAGTCCTCTCGGGAGTGCCTATGGCTACACCTTC
TRBD1 | . | TRBJ1-1 | TRBV11-1 | CASSLRGSWTGPNTEAFF | TGTGCCAGCAGCTTGAGGGGATCGTGGACAGGACCGAACACTGAAGCTTTCTTT
. | . | TRBJ2-6 | TRBV2 | CASRGVGNSGANVLTF | TGTGCCAGCAGGGGGGTCGGTAACTCTGGGGCCAACGTCCTGACTTTC
TRBD1 | . | TRBJ1-2 | TRBV5-6 | CASSLVRGHGYTF | TGTGCCAGCAGCTTGGTTAGGGGGCATGGCTACACCTTC
. | . | TRBJ2-5 | TRBV7-7 | CASSIRGKETQYF | TGTGCCAGCAGCATCAGGGGAAAAGAGACCCAGTACTTC
TRBD2 | . | TRBJ2-5 | TRBV5-1 | CASRLSGAKGETQYF | TGCGCCAGCAGGTTGAGCGGGGCTAAGGGAGAGACCCAGTACTTC
TRBD1 | once | TRBJ2-7 | TRBV19 | CASSIGTAYEQYF | TGTGCCAGTAGTATTGGGACAGCCTACGAGCAGTACTTC
. | . | TRBJ2-7 | TRBV7-2 | CASSLGYYEQYF | TGTGCCAGCAGCTTAGGCTATTACGAGCAGTACTTC
. | . | TRBJ1-5 | TRBV19 | CASSQGDYQPQHF | TGTGCCAGTAGTCAGGGTGATTATCAGCCCCAGCATTTT
. | . | TRBJ2-6 | TRBV19 | CASSMNGANVLTF | TGTGCCAGTAGTATGAATGGGGCCAACGTCCTGACTTTC
. | . | TRBJ1-1 | TRBV29-1 | CSVGQGAEAFF | TGCAGCGTTGGTCAAGGCGCTGAAGCTTTCTTT
. | . | TRBJ1-1 | TRBV30 | CAWSTWGRVAEAFF | TGTGCCTGGAGTACGTGGGGCAGGGTGGCTGAAGCTTTCTTT
. | . | TRBJ2-7 | TRBV7-2 | CASSVLATGVSSYEQYF | TGTGCCAGCAGCGTACTAGCCACAGGGGTCAGCTCCTACGAGCAGTACTTC
. | once | TRBJ2-1 | TRBV5-4 | CASSSDRASYNEQFF | TGTGCCAGCAGCTCCGACAGAGCATCCTACAATGAGCAGTTCTTC
. | few | TRBJ2-7 | TRBV10-3 | CAISESGYEQYF | TGTGCCATCAGTGAGTCGGGTTACGAGCAGTACTTC
. | . | TRBJ2-7 | TRBV10-2 | CASNLAKFDEQYF | TGCGCCAGCAATTTGGCAAAGTTTGACGAGCAGTACTTC
. | . | TRBJ2-7 | TRBV19 | CASSGTSGREQYF | TGTGCCAGTAGTGGGACCTCAGGGAGAGAGCAGTACTTC
TRBD2 | . | TRBJ2-1 | TRBV18 | CASSPFGTSGINEQFF | TGTGCCAGCTCACCGTTCGGGACTAGCGGAATTAATGAGCAGTTCTTC
. | . | TRBJ2-1 | TRBV5-4 | CASSWGRNEQFF | TGTGCCAGCAGCTGGGGGCGGAATGAGCAGTTCTTC
. | . | TRBJ1-2 | TRBV5-6 | CASSLGAGRVGYTF | TGTGCCAGCAGCTTGGGTGCGGGCAGGGTCGGCTACACCTTC
. | . | TRBJ2-2 | TRBV4-3 | CASARGLHTGELFF | TGCGCCAGCGCCCGGGGGTTGCACACCGGGGAGCTGTTTTTT
. | . | TRBJ1-2 | TRBV7-9 | CASSYDVQVNGYTF | TGTGCCAGCAGCTACGACGTACAGGTTAATGGCTACACCTTC
. | . | TRBJ2-2 | TRBV2 | CASSPRGSTPGELFF | TGTGCCAGCAGTCCGAGGGGAAGTACGCCCGGGGAGCTGTTTTTT
. | . | TRBJ1-5 | TRBV9 | CASSETAQGDNQPQHF | TGTGCCAGCAGCGAGACAGCCCAAGGGGACAATCAGCCCCAGCATTTT
TRBD2 | . | TRBJ2-1 | TRBV5-1 | CASSLRLTSGNDNEQFF | TGCGCCAGCAGCTTGCGCCTAACTAGCGGGAACGACAATGAGCAGTTCTTC
TRBD2 | . | TRBJ2-1 | TRBV10-3 | CAISSGLAGGPGVQFF | TGTGCCATCAGTTCGGGACTAGCGGGGGGGCCTGGTGTGCAGTTCTTC
. | . | TRBJ2-1 | TRBV18 | CASSRPQGKQFF | TGTGCCAGCTCACGTCCGCAGGGTAAGCAGTTCTTC
. | . | TRBJ1-2 | TRBV13 | CASSLRGGRGYTF | TGTGCCAGCAGCTTAAGGGGAGGAAGGGGCTACACCTTC